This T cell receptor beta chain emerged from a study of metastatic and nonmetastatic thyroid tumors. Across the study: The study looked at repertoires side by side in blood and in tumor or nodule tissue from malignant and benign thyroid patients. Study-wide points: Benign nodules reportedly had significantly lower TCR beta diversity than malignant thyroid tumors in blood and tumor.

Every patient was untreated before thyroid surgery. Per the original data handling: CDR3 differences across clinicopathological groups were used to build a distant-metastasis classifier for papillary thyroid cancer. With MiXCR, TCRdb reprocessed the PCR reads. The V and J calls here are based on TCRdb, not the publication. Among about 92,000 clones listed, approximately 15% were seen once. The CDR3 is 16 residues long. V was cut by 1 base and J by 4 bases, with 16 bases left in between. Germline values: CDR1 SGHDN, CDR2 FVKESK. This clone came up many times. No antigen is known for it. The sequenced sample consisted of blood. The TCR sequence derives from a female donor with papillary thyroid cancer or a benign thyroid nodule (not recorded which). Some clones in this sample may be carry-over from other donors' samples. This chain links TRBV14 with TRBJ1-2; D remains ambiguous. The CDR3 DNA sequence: TGTGCCAGCAGCCAAGGGGCAGGAACCTCCTCCTATGGCTACACCTTC. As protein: CASSQGAGTSSYGYTF.